This entry concerns a single T cell receptor (beta chain). Only in-frame clones appear in the TCRdb table, and some are missing; sequencing was by immunoSEQ multiplex PCR. This table has 50,000 to 65,000 clones, around 77% appearing once. The data were obtained in a study of blood T cell repertoires in COVID-19. Whole-study context: The cDNA or gDNA used as material had been derived from T cells, B-cell-depleted T cells, or PBMCs.

Seattle cases were enrolled at active infection and followed longitudinally. The germline V gene encodes CDR1 KGHDR and CDR2 SFDVKD. The V gene lost 4 bases and the J gene lost 0 bases, with 7 bases spanning the gap. CDR3 length equals 14 residues. The chain uses TRBV24-1 and TRBJ2-3; no clear D gene. The sequence was collected from a woman aged 70-85 years with COVID-19, enrolled during active disease. Input material: peripheral blood. Here the CDR3 DNA reads TGTGCCACCAGTGACCACAGAAGCACAGATACGCAGTATTTT. Translating gives CATSDHRSTDTQYF.